These 13 T cell receptor beta chains came from one sample sequenced in a study of blood T cell repertoires in COVID-19. The protocol was immunoSEQ multiplex PCR, while the TCRdb copy is restricted to in-frame clones and leaves out a portion. The table shows hundreds of thousands of clones, with 80% to 90% occurring only once. What was sequenced was PBMCs or T cells enriched from blood (not recorded which). The receptors were sampled from a woman aged 45 to 65 in a cohort exposed to, infected with or recovered from COVID-19 (not recorded which).

The chain has TRBV7-9 and TRBJ1-1; D ambiguous. The CDR3 sequence is 15 residues long. In germline, CDR1 is SEHNR, CDR2 FQNEAQ (reference sequence). The ends were cut back, 1 base at V and 2 bases at J, with 11 bases in the middle. The CDR3 here is CASSLGMEINTEAFF. As DNA, the CDR3 is TGTGCCAGCAGCTTAGGGATGGAGATCAACACTGAAGCTTTCTTT.

This clone was detected once. Other DNA sequences in the sample encode the same CDR3. V gene TRBV9 combines with J gene TRBJ2-3; D unclear. The germline V gene has CDR1 SGDLS and CDR2 YYNGEE. V gave up 0 bases and J gave up 0 bases, with 5 bases separating them. The CDR3 is 14 amino acids. The CDR3: CASSVGVSTDTQYF. The CDR3, as DNA: TGTGCCAGCAGCGTAGGAGTTAGCACAGATACGCAGTATTTT.

The chain couples TRBV7-8 to TRBJ1-1; 7 bases are shared with TRBD1. Germline V gene sequence: CDR1 SGHVS, CDR2 FQNEAQ. This CDR3 contains 13 residues. J gave up 10 bases and V 5 bases, and 10 bases lay outside the gene matches. The CDR3 here is CASSATGLRLAFF. DNA of the CDR3: TGTGCCAGCAGCGCGACAGGGCTTCGGTTAGCTTTCTTT.

The chain carries TRBV7-9 and TRBJ2-3, with no clear D. Trimming removed 5 bases from V and 6 bases from J, with 9 bases in between. Germline V CDR1 and CDR2: SEHNR, FQNEAQ (reference sequence). CDR3 length: 12 amino acids. CDR3 sequence: CASSEHHDTQYF. DNA of the CDR3: TGTGCCAGCAGCGAGCACCACGATACGCAGTATTTT.

This chain connects TRBV3-1 (or the pseudogene TRBV3-2) to TRBJ1-2; TRBD1 aligns across 11 bases. CDR3 length: 16 residues. Germline V CDR1 and CDR2: LGHDT, YNNKEL (reference sequence). V lost 4 bases to trimming and J lost 4 bases; unmatched junction nucleotides: 8. CDR3 amino acids: CASSPPDRGRGYGYTF. CDR3 bases: TGTGCCAGCAGCCCACCGGACAGGGGGCGCGGCTATGGCTACACCTTC.

The chain joins TRBV7-2 to TRBJ2-5; 9 nucleotides align to TRBD2. This CDR3 has 17 residues. V dropped 5 bases and J dropped 1; count of bases not matched to a gene: 11. CDR1 and CDR2 from the germline V gene are SGHTA and FQGNSA. The CDR3 loop is CASSAFFLAGSQETQYF. The CDR3 region has the DNA TGTGCCAGCAGCGCATTCTTTCTAGCGGGGAGCCAAGAGACCCAGTACTTC.

This clone was seen a few times. The chain couples TRBV9 to TRBJ1-3; TRBD1 matches 7 bases. This CDR3 has 14 residues. V lost 2 bases and J lost 4; bases outside the gene matches: 3. Germline CDR1 SGDLS, CDR2 YYNGEE. DNA for the CDR3: TGTGCCAGCAGCGTGGGGACAGTCGGAAACACCATATATTTT. It specifies CASSVGTVGNTIYF. The variable domain in full, with the rest retrieved from reference TRBV9 and TRBJ1-3, is DSGVTQTPKHLITATGQRVTLRCSPRSGDLSVYWYQQSLDQGLQFLIQYYNGEERAKGNILERFSAQQFPDLHSELNLSSLELGDSALYFCASSVGTVGNTIYFGEGSWLTVV.

V is TRBV30 and J is TRBJ1-2; no firm D call. In germline, CDR1 is GTSNPN, CDR2 SVGIG (reference sequence). CDR3 size: 12 residues. The V end lost 2 bases, the J end lost 8 bases, and 12 bases lay between the germline ends. CDR3 residues: CAWSPIQQGYTF. In DNA form, the CDR3 reads TGTGCCTGGAGTCCCATCCAACAAGGCTACACCTTC.

The rearrangement uses TRBV5-1 and TRBJ2-5, with D maybe TRBD2 (5 bases). Trimming cost V 0 bases and J 5 bases, with 8 bases left between them. Germline-derived CDR1 and CDR2 are SGHRS and YFSETQ. This CDR3 has 13 residues. CDR3 sequence: CASSLGRSETQYF. DNA of the CDR3: TGCGCCAGCAGCTTGGGGAGGTCGGAGACCCAGTACTTC.

This clone was seen a few times. The V and J genes are TRBV9 and TRBJ2-7; 7 positions match TRBD2. After removal of 0 bases from V and 1 base from J, the junction contained 4 bases not matched to a gene. CDR1 and CDR2 from the germline V gene are SGDLS and YYNGEE. This CDR3 is built from 15 residues. The chain's CDR3 is CASSVGPSGSYEQYF. CDR3 in DNA: TGTGCCAGCAGCGTAGGGCCTAGCGGTTCCTACGAGCAGTACTTC. The full variable domain, in which reference TRBV9 and TRBJ2-7 provide the parts outside the CDR3, is DSGVTQTPKHLITATGQRVTLRCSPRSGDLSVYWYQQSLDQGLQFLIQYYNGEERAKGNILERFSAQQFPDLHSELNLSSLELGDSALYFCASSVGPSGSYEQYFGPGTRLTVT.

The rearrangement joins TRBV5-6 to TRBJ1-2, with D tentatively TRBD1 (5 bases). Germline loops: CDR1 SGHDT, CDR2 YYEEEE. The V end was cut by 2 bases, the J end by 2 bases, with 7 bases between. The CDR3 consists of 13 residues. CDR3 region: CASSFPGNYGYTF. The CDR3 DNA is TGTGCCAGCAGCTTTCCAGGGAACTATGGCTACACCTTC.

This chain uses TRBV18 with TRBJ2-1; 9 bases are a match to TRBD1. Germline V lookup: CDR1 KGHSH, CDR2 LQKENI. This CDR3 contains 16 residues. V gave up 6 bases and J gave up 7 bases; unmatched junction bases: 13. The DNA of the CDR3 is TGTGCCAGCTCCCCAACTCAACAGGGGGCAGGGAATGAGCAGTTCTTC. Its protein product is CASSPTQQGAGNEQFF.

The V and J genes are TRBV7-2 and TRBJ2-1, with 7 bases aligning to TRBD1. Germline assignment: CDR1 SGHTA and CDR2 FQGNSA. This CDR3 contains 14 residues. V shed 4 bases, J shed 7 bases, and the junction held 7 bases outside the gene matches. The CDR3 region is CASSSRQGSNEQFF. CDR3 nucleotide sequence: TGTGCCAGCAGCTCCCGACAGGGTAGTAATGAGCAGTTCTTC.